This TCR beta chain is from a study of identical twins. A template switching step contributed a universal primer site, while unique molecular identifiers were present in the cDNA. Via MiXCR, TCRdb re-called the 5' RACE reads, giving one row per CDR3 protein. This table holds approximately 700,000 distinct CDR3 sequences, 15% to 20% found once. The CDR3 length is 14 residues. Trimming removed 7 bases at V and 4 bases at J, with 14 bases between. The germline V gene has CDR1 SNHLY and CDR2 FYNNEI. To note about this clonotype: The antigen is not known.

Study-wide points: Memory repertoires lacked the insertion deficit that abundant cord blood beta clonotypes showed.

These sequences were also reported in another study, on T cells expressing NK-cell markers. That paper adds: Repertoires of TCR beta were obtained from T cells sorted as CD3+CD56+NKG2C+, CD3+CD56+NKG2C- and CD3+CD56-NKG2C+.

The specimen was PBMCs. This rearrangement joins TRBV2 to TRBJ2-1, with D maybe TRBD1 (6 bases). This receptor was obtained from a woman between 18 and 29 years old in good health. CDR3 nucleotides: TGTGCCAGCACCCGGGACACCTCATACAATGAGCAGTTCTTC. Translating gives CASTRDTSYNEQFF. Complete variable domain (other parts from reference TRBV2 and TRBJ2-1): EPEVTQTPSHQVTQMGQEVILRCVPISNHLYFYWYRQILGQKVEFLVSFYNNEISEKSEIFDDQFSVERPDGSNFTLKIRSTKLEDSAMYFCASTRDTSYNEQFFGPGTRLTVL.